This T cell receptor (beta chain) emerged from a study of CD8 T cells in Susac syndrome. Details on this clonotype: As yet, its antigen is unknown.

Peripheral blood CD8+ and CD4+ T cells were profiled by TCR beta sequencing. The CD8+ and CD4+ T cells were isolated magnetically using a negative isolation approach, whereas the TEMRA cells were enriched by FACS. Random hexamers were used to reverse transcribe an amount of roughly 0.45 to 1 ug RNA. The amplification used immunoSEQ multiplex PCR on TCR beta CDR3; it spanned 54 Vbeta and 13 Jbeta. TCRdb reprocessed the immunoSEQ multiplex PCR reads via MiXCR and lists one record per CDR3 protein. This repertoire shows 250,000 to 300,000 distinct CDR3 sequences, approximately 89% found once; its top ten account for under 0.2%. Overall study results and limits: Regarding the TCR sequencing and HLA analysis, the study admitted that a relatively small number of individuals were involved.

Germline V gene sequence: CDR1 SNHLY, CDR2 FYNNEI. After removal of 9 bases from V and 3 bases from J, the junction contained 9 bases not matched to a gene. The CDR3 is 14 residues long. Sequencing used CD8+ T cells from PBMCs. V is TRBV2 and J is TRBJ2-7, with 9 positions matching TRBD1. The clonotype comes from a human donor with multiple sclerosis. The CDR3 here is CARLQLDRGYEQYF. CDR3 sequence (DNA): TGTGCCAGACTCCAACTGGACAGGGGCTACGAGCAGTACTTC.